Each of the 24 T cell receptor beta chains below was sequenced from the same sample in a study of blood T cell repertoires in COVID-19. Measured with immunoSEQ multiplex PCR; TCRdb has only the in-frame clones, and not every one. The sample records 150,000 to 200,000 clones, roughly 80% being singletons. The sequencing sample was made of peripheral blood. The receptors derive from a man in his 60s with acute or convalescent COVID-19.

The genes are TRBV5-1 and TRBJ1-1, with D unclear. This CDR3 is built from 13 residues. Germline V CDR1 and CDR2: SGHRS, YFSETQ. Trimming removed 0 bases from V and 1 base from J, with 4 bases in between. The CDR3 nucleotides read TGCGCCAGCAGCTTGGCGTCGAACACTGAAGCTTTCTTT. Amino acids: CASSLASNTEAFF.

This clone has only a few counts. This chain uses TRBV3-1 (or the pseudogene TRBV3-2) with TRBJ1-2; a weak D match, TRBD1 (5 bases). The V end lost 4 bases, the J end lost 8 bases, and 29 bases lay between the germline ends. This CDR3 comprises 18 residues. Germline CDR1 LGHDT, CDR2 YNNKEL (reference sequence). The CDR3 here is CASSPVLDRIHRRRGYTF. CDR3 in DNA: TGTGCCAGCAGCCCGGTGTTAGATAGGATACACAGGAGACGCGGCTACACCTTC.

The chain couples TRBV6-2 or TRBV6-3 to TRBJ1-1, with D hard to call. Germline CDR1 is MNHEY and CDR2 is SVGEGT. The CDR3 has 18 residues. V was pared by 2 bases and J by 1 base, with 20 bases between. The CDR3 region has the DNA TGTGCCAGCAGTTACCCGGATTTTCAAGCGAACCCGAACACTGAAGCTTTCTTT. As protein: CASSYPDFQANPNTEAFF.

The chain uses TRBV29-1 and TRBJ1-1, with TRBD1 matching over 10 bases. CDR1 and CDR2 from the germline V gene are SQVTM and ANQGSEA. Trimming removed 7 bases from V and 10 bases from J; junction bases left unmatched: 12. The CDR3 length is 13 residues. CDR3 DNA: TGCAGCGCTGACAGGGGGCGGGGAGGAGGAGCTTTCTTT. It translates to CSADRGRGGGAFF.

The chain combines TRBV6-6 with TRBJ1-2; 7 bases map to TRBD1. Trimming took 6 bases from V and 6 from J; bases not matched to a gene: 10. This CDR3 has 14 amino acids. Germline V gives CDR1 MNHNY, CDR2 SVGAGI (reference sequence). The DNA for the CDR3 is TGTGCCAGCAGCCCGGGGGGGACAGCCGATGGCTACACCTTC. Its translation is CASSPGGTADGYTF.

This clone was seen only once. This chain uses TRBV5-1 with TRBJ2-5; tentatively, D is TRBD2 (5 bases). V shed 4 bases and J shed 5 bases, with 18 bases lying between them. This CDR3 comprises 15 residues. Germline V CDR1 and CDR2: SGHRS, YFSETQ. CDR3 in amino acids: CASSRDTPRRETQYF. As DNA, the CDR3 is TGCGCCAGCAGCCGCGACACCCCGAGGAGGGAGACCCAGTACTTC.

The genes are TRBV4-1 and TRBJ2-1; TRBD2 aligns across 9 bases. This CDR3 is built from 18 residues. V lost 1 base, J lost 0 bases, and 7 bases stayed unmatched. Looked up from germline, CDR1 is MGHRA and CDR2 is YSYEKL. CDR3 DNA sequence: TGCGCCAGCAGCCAAGGGCTAGCGGGACTGAGCTCCTACAATGAGCAGTTCTTC. Translating it yields CASSQGLAGLSSYNEQFF.

This clone was observed a single time. The rearrangement links TRBV27 to TRBJ1-5, with TRBD1 as a possible D gene (6 bases). Trimming took 6 bases from V and 4 from J, leaving 16 bases between them. There are 15 residues in the CDR3. Germline CDR1 reads MNHEY; CDR2 reads SMNVEV (reference sequence). The DNA for the CDR3 is TGTGCCAGCAGCCCCGAGACAGGACTGAATCAGCCCCAGCATTTT. Its protein product is CASSPETGLNQPQHF.

The chain carries TRBV27 and TRBJ1-2, with 9 bases fitting TRBD1. In germline, CDR1 is MNHEY, CDR2 SMNVEV (reference sequence). This CDR3 comprises 16 residues. V gave up 5 bases and J gave up 4 bases; unmatched junction bases: 11. CDR3 coding DNA: TGTGCCAGCAGTCCATCAACAGGGGGCGTTTCCTATGGCTACACCTTC. Residues: CASSPSTGGVSYGYTF.

This clone was counted ten times or more. V usage is TRBV19 and J usage is TRBJ2-2; 8 positions match TRBD1. The germline V gene encodes CDR1 LNHDA and CDR2 SQIVND (reference sequence). The CDR3 covers 15 residues. V was pared by 6 bases and J by 7 bases, with 10 bases of the junction left unmatched. The CDR3 sequence: CASRAAGGVDGELFF. CDR3 bases: TGTGCCAGTAGAGCTGCAGGGGGCGTGGACGGGGAGCTGTTTTTT. Complete variable domain (other parts from reference TRBV19 and TRBJ2-2): DGGITQSPKYLFRKEGQNVTLSCEQNLNHDAMYWYRQDPGQGLRLIYYSQIVNDFQKGDIAEGYSVSREKKESFPLTVTSAQKNPTAFYLCASRAAGGVDGELFFGEGSRLTVL.

The chain employs TRBV7-3 and TRBJ2-6; D is unclear. In germline, CDR1 is SGHTA, CDR2 FQGTGA. This CDR3 is 17 amino acids long. V dropped 0 bases and J dropped 0 bases, with 9 bases sitting between them. DNA of the CDR3: TGTGCCAGCAGCTTAACGCCACCGAGCTCTGGGGCCAACGTCCTGACTTTC. This gives the protein CASSLTPPSSGANVLTF.

This clone was seen just once. The V call is TRBV4-3, the J call TRBJ1-5, with 7 bases aligning to TRBD1. V dropped 3 bases and J dropped 5; count of bases not matched to a gene: 4. In germline, CDR1 is LGHNA, CDR2 YSLEER. The CDR3 contains 14 residues. CDR3 amino acids: CASSQKGGDQPQHF. CDR3 nucleotides: TGCGCCAGCAGCCAGAAAGGGGGCGATCAGCCCCAGCATTTT.

The V gene is TRBV10-3, the J gene TRBJ2-5; TRBD2 aligns across 9 bases. CDR3 length: 14 amino acids. CDR1 and CDR2 (germline): ENHRY, SYGVKD. Losses at the gene ends were 6 bases for V and 0 bases for J; bases not matched to a gene: 2. The CDR3, as DNA: TGTGCCATCAGGTCTAGCGGGGACCAAGAGACCCAGTACTTC. This sequence encodes CAIRSSGDQETQYF.

J is TRBJ2-1 and V is TRBV30; 10 bases are shared with TRBD1. The V and J ends lost 4 bases and 10 bases, in that order; junction bases with no gene match: 10. The CDR3 is 14 amino acids. Germline loops: CDR1 GTSNPN, CDR2 SVGIG (reference sequence). The CDR3 sequence: CAWNSDRGYGEQFF. The CDR3 DNA reads as TGTGCCTGGAACTCGGACAGGGGGTACGGGGAGCAGTTCTTC.

V is TRBV10-3 and J is TRBJ2-5, with D tentatively TRBD1 (6 bases). Germline loops: CDR1 ENHRY, CDR2 SYGVKD. This CDR3 spans 14 amino acids. V lost 4 bases to trimming and J lost 5 bases, with 14 bases between them. CDR3 residues: CAISGTETRETQYF. CDR3 nucleotide sequence: TGTGCCATCAGTGGGACAGAGACTCGTGAGACCCAGTACTTC.

The chain couples TRBV12-3 or TRBV12-4 to TRBJ1-2, with 8 nucleotides matching TRBD1. Trimming took 7 bases from V and 11 from J; bases not matched to a gene: 9. This CDR3 contains 12 residues. The CDR3 DNA follows: TGTGCCAGCACCGGGGACAGGAGCGCGTACACCTTC. Residues: CASTGDRSAYTF.

This rearrangement joins TRBV24-1 to TRBJ1-1; possibly TRBD1 for D (6 bases). Trimming stripped 4 bases from V and 6 bases from J, with 17 bases between. CDR1 and CDR2 from the germline V gene are KGHDR and SFDVKD. The CDR3 covers 15 residues. The CDR3 protein is CATSETGQFYAEAFF. CDR3 in DNA: TGTGCCACCAGTGAAACTGGACAGTTTTACGCTGAAGCTTTCTTT.

This sequence joins TRBV7-2 and TRBJ2-7, with D hard to call. The CDR3 is 13 amino acids. V lost 3 bases to trimming and J lost 3 bases, with 9 bases between them. The germline gives CDR1 SGHTA, CDR2 FQGNSA. The CDR3 coding sequence is TGTGCCAGCAGCTTCGGGTCATTCTACGAGCAGTACTTC. Its protein is CASSFGSFYEQYF.

V and J are TRBV9 and TRBJ2-1, with TRBD2 as a possible D gene (6 bases). The CDR3 is 16 amino acids. Germline V CDR1 and CDR2: SGDLS, YYNGEE. Trimming removed 0 bases from V and 0 bases from J, with 10 bases in between. The chain's CDR3 is CASSVGGRGSYNEQFF. Here the CDR3 DNA reads TGTGCCAGCAGCGTAGGCGGGCGGGGCTCCTACAATGAGCAGTTCTTC. Full variable domain (missing parts from reference TRBV9 and TRBJ2-1): DSGVTQTPKHLITATGQRVTLRCSPRSGDLSVYWYQQSLDQGLQFLIQYYNGEERAKGNILERFSAQQFPDLHSELNLSSLELGDSALYFCASSVGGRGSYNEQFFGPGTRLTVL.

V is TRBV4-3 and J is TRBJ2-7; tentative D call: TRBD1 (6 bases). Trimming took off 1 base at V and 3 bases at J, with 10 bases between the two ends. Germline V CDR1 and CDR2: LGHNA, YSLEER. The CDR3 spans 14 residues. CDR3 in DNA: TGCGCCAGCAGCCAAGCGACAGGAAACTACGAGCAGTACTTC. It encodes CASSQATGNYEQYF.

The chain carries TRBV5-4 and TRBJ2-3; 8 bases line up with TRBD2. In germline, CDR1 is SGHNT, CDR2 YYREEE (reference sequence). Trimming at V came to 0 bases and at J to 7 bases, leaving 7 bases not matched to a gene. The CDR3 loop spans 15 amino acids. In DNA, the CDR3 is TGTGCCAGCAGCTTGGCTGGCGGGAGGTTGCATACGCAGTATTTT. Its translation: CASSLAGGRLHTQYF.

In its sample, this clone was seen once. The chain joins TRBV24-1 to TRBJ1-6; D uncertain. The germline gives CDR1 KGHDR, CDR2 SFDVKD. V was pared by 4 bases and J by 4 bases, with 4 bases between. CDR3 length equals 13 residues. CDR3 amino acids: CATSDGYNSPLHF. The CDR3 DNA reads TGTGCCACCAGTGACGGTTATAATTCACCCCTCCACTTT.

This chain joins TRBV27 and TRBJ1-2; 10 bases are a match to TRBD1. V lost 4 bases, J lost 7 bases, and 15 bases stayed unmatched. CDR3 length: 17 residues. The germline V gene has CDR1 MNHEY and CDR2 SMNVEV (reference sequence). CDR3 loop: CASSSRDRGLTRIGYTF. CDR3 bases: TGTGCCAGCAGTTCCCGGGACAGGGGTCTTACAAGGATTGGCTACACCTTC.

The rearrangement links TRBV10-3 to TRBJ1-2; D ambiguous. CDR3 length equals 13 residues. Trimming took 4 bases from V and 4 from J, leaving 10 bases between them. Germline-derived CDR1 and CDR2 are ENHRY and SYGVKD. Written as DNA, the CDR3 is TGTGCCATCAGTGTGGGCCTGAGCTATGGCTACACCTTC. Protein product: CAISVGLSYGYTF.